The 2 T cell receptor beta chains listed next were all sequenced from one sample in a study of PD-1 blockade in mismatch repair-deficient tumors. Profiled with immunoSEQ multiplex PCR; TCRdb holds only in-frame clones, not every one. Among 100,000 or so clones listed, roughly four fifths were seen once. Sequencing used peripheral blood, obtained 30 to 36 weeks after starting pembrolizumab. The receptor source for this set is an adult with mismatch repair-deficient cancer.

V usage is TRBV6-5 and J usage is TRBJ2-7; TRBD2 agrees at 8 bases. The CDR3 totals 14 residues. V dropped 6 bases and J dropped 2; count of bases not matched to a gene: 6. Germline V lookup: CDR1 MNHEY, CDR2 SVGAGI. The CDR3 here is CASSIAGPTYEQYF. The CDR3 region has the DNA TGTGCCAGCAGCATAGCGGGACCCACCTACGAGCAGTACTTC.

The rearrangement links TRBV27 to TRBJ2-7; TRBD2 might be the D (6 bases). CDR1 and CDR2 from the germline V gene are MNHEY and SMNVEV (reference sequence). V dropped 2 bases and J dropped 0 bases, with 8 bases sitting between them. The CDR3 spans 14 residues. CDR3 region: CASSLGGSSYEQYF. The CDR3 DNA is TGTGCCAGCAGTTTAGGGGGGAGCTCCTACGAGCAGTACTTC.